These 10 T cell receptor beta chains came from one sample sequenced in a study of CD4 T cells in relation to SARS-CoV-2 and coronaviruses. Their recognized antigens are unknown. The assay was immunoSEQ multiplex PCR, and TCRdb's table has in-frame clones only and misses some. The sample holds some 16,000 clones; around 73% are singletons and the top ten take about a tenth. Before the COVID-19 pandemic, during about 2011-2018, CD4+ T cells were taken from unexposed donors. The cells were cultured for about ten days before CD4+ T cells were isolated. The sample consisted of CD4+ T cells from PBMCs, cultured in vitro. The receptor set was obtained from a human donor in good health.

This sequence joins TRBV11-2 and TRBJ2-7, with 8 bases lining up with TRBD2. The CDR3 has 18 amino acids. Germline values: CDR1 SGHAT, CDR2 FQNNGV. The V segment lost 7 bases and the J segment 2 bases; nucleotides outside the gene matches: 19. CDR3 loop: CASNRIAGPRLAPYEQYF. DNA of the CDR3: TGTGCCAGCAACCGTATAGCAGGCCCAAGACTAGCGCCCTACGAGCAGTACTTC.

This rearrangement joins TRBV5-4 to TRBJ2-5, with D possibly matching TRBD1 (6 bases). Germline CDR1 reads SGHNT; CDR2 reads YYREEE (reference sequence). Trimming removed 6 bases at V and 1 base at J, with 13 bases between. The CDR3 loop spans 14 amino acids. The CDR3: CASNSGGSQETQYF. DNA of the CDR3: TGTGCCAGCAACAGTGGGGGCAGCCAAGAGACCCAGTACTTC.

V and J are TRBV6-5 and TRBJ2-7, with a tentative D call TRBD1 (6 bases). CDR1 and CDR2 (germline): MNHEY, SVGAGI. Between the trimmed V and J ends, which lost 0 bases and 7 bases, there was a span of 13 bases. CDR3 length: 14 amino acids. Written as DNA, the CDR3 is TGTGCCAGCAGTTACTCCGCAACAGGGCTAGAGCAGTACTTC. Residues: CASSYSATGLEQYF.

The chain recombines TRBV10-3 with TRBJ1-1; TRBD1 agrees at 10 bases. V shed 4 bases and J 0 bases; nucleotides not matched to a gene: 14. The germline CDR1 and CDR2 sequences are ENHRY and SYGVKD. The CDR3 covers 19 residues. The CDR3 sequence is CAISVGGIGQGGLNTEAFF. CDR3 coding DNA: TGTGCCATCAGTGTGGGGGGAATAGGACAGGGGGGGCTGAACACTGAAGCTTTCTTT.

The rearrangement joins TRBV30 to TRBJ2-7, with 8 bases lining up with TRBD1. Losses at the gene ends were 4 bases for V and 6 bases for J; bases not matched to a gene: 14. The CDR3 has 15 residues. Germline assignment: CDR1 GTSNPN and CDR2 SVGIG (reference sequence). The CDR3 spells CAWNKMDRESGEQYF. The CDR3 DNA follows: TGTGCCTGGAATAAGATGGACAGGGAGTCTGGCGAGCAGTACTTC. The full variable domain, rest sourced from reference TRBV30 and TRBJ2-7, is SQTIHQWPATLVQPVGSPLSLECTVEGTSNPNLYWYRQAAGRGLQLLFYSVGIGQISSEVPQNLSASRPQDRQFILSSKKLLLSDSGFYLCAWNKMDRESGEQYFGPGTRLTVT.

The chain has TRBV5-4 and TRBJ2-7; tentatively, D is TRBD1 (6 bases). The length of the CDR3 is 15 residues. Germline V CDR1 and CDR2: SGHNT, YYREEE (reference sequence). V lost 4 bases, J lost 0 bases, and 14 bases lay in between. The CDR3 loop reads CASSGDRPPSYEQYF. The CDR3 DNA reads TGTGCCAGCAGCGGTGACAGGCCACCCTCCTACGAGCAGTACTTC.

The V and J genes are TRBV5-1 and TRBJ2-5, with a possible D match to TRBD1 (5 bases). Germline CDR1 and CDR2: SGHRS and YFSETQ. The CDR3 is 13 residues long. V dropped 2 bases and J dropped 3 bases, with 8 bases sitting between them. For the CDR3, the DNA is TGCGCCAGCAGCTTAGACAGTAAAGAGACCCAGTACTTC. Translating it yields CASSLDSKETQYF.

The V gene is TRBV5-1, the J gene TRBJ1-1; maybe TRBD1 (5 bases). The CDR3 length is 13 residues. The V and J ends lost 4 bases and 5 bases respectively, with 12 bases between them. The germline CDR1 and CDR2 sequences are SGHRS and YFSETQ. The CDR3 coding sequence is TGCGCCAGCAGCGATTTGGGGGATACTGAAGCTTTCTTT. This sequence encodes CASSDLGDTEAFF.

This chain uses TRBV18 with TRBJ1-1, with D hard to call. This CDR3 region has 12 residues. The V and J ends lost 4 bases and 0 bases respectively, with 3 bases between them. The germline V gene encodes CDR1 KGHSH and CDR2 LQKENI. The CDR3 sequence: CASSRMNTEAFF. CDR3 DNA: TGTGCCAGCTCACGTATGAACACTGAAGCTTTCTTT. Filled out from reference TRBV18 and TRBJ1-1, the complete variable domain reads NAGVMQNPRHLVRRRGQEARLRCSPMKGHSHVYWYRQLPEEGLKFMVYLQKENIIDESGMPKERFSAEFPKEGPSILRIQQVVRGDSAAYFCASSRMNTEAFFGQGTRLTVV.

The chain recombines TRBV24-1 with TRBJ2-1; D possibly corresponds to TRBD2 (5 bases). Germline values: CDR1 KGHDR, CDR2 SFDVKD. The CDR3 sequence is 15 residues long. Trimming removed 2 bases at V and 4 bases at J, with 11 bases between. The CDR3 DNA is TGTGCCACCAGTGATTCTCAGCGGTTTTACAATGAGCAGTTCTTC. Protein: CATSDSQRFYNEQFF.